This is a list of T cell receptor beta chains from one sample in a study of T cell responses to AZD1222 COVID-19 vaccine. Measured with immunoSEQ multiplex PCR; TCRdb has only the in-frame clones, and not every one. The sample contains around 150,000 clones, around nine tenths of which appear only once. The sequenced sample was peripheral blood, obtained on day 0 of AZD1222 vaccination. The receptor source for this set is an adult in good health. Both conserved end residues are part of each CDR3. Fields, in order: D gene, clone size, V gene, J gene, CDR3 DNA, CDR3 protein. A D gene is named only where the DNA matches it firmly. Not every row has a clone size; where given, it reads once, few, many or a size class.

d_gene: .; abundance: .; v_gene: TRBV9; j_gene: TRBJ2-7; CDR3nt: TGTGCCAGCAGCGTAGACGATGAGTTCCTAGCCGTCTACGAGCAGTACTTC; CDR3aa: CASSVDDEFLAVYEQYF
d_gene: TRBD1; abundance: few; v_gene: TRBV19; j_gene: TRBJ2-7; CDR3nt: TGTGCCAGTAGCCAGACAGGGGCCTACGAGCAGTACTTC; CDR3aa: CASSQTGAYEQYF
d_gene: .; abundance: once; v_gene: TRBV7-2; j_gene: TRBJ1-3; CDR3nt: TGTGCCAGCAGCAGGGGACGGAACTCTGGAAACACCATATATTTT; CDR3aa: CASSRGRNSGNTIYF
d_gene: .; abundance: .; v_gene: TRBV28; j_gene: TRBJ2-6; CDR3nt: TGTGCCAGTTACTCTGGGGCCAACGTCCTGACTTTC; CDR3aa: CASYSGANVLTF
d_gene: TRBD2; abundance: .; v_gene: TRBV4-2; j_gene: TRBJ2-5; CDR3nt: TGTGCCAGCAGCCAAGCCACTAGCGGGGGCCAAGAGACCCAGTACTTC; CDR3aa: CASSQATSGGQETQYF
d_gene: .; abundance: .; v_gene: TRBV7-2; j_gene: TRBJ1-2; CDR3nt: TGTGCCAGCAGCAAAAGGGGTCCGGGAAACTATGGCTACACCTTC; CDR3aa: CASSKRGPGNYGYTF
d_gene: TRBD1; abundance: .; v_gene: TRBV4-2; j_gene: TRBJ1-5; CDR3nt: TGTGCCAGCAGCCAAGAAGGGGCAGGGGGCCAGCCCCAGCATTTT; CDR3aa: CASSQEGAGGQPQHF
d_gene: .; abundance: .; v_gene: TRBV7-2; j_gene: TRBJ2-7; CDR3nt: TGTGCCAGCAGCCCAGGGGCGGGGACGACCTACGAGCAGTACTTC; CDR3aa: CASSPGAGTTYEQYF
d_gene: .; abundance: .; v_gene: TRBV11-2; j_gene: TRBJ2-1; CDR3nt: TGTGCCAGCAGCTTGCAAACTAGATACAATGAGCAGTTCTTC; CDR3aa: CASSLQTRYNEQFF
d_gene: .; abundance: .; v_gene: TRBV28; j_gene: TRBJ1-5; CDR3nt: TGTGCCAGCAGGCAGGGACAACTTAATCAGCCCCAGCATTTT; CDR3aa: CASRQGQLNQPQHF
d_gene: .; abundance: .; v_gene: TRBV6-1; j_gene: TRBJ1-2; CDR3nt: TGTGCCAGCAGTGAATCGTGGGGGAGCTATGGCTACACCTTC; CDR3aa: CASSESWGSYGYTF
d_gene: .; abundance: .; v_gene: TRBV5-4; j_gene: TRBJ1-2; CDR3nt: TGTGCCAGCAGCTCAACCGGGGTCTTTTATGGCTACACCTTC; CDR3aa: CASSSTGVFYGYTF
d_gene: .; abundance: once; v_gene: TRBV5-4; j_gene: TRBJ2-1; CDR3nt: TGTGCCAGCAGCTTGGACGCCAACAATGAGCAGTTCTTC; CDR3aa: CASSLDANNEQFF
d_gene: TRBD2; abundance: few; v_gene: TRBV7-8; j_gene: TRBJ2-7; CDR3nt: TGTGCCAGCAGCCGCCTGGGACTAGCGGGGGCCCTCGTCATCGTAGAGCAGTACTTC; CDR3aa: CASSRLGLAGALVIVEQYF
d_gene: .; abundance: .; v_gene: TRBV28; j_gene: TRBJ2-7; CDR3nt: TGTGCCAGCAGTCCAGGGACCGTAATCTACGAGCAGTACTTC; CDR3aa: CASSPGTVIYEQYF
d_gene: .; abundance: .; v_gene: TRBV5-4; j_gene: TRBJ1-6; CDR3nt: TGTGCCAGCAGCTTGGTAGGGGGTTCCTATAATTCACCCCTCCACTTT; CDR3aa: CASSLVGGSYNSPLHF
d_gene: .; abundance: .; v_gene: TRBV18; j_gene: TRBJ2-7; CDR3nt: TGTGCCAGCTCACCATCAAGCCACCTCTACGAGCAGTACTTC; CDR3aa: CASSPSSHLYEQYF
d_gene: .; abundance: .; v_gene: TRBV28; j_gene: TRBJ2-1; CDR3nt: TGTGCCAGCAGTTTGGAGCAGGAGTACAATGAGCAGTTCTTC; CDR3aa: CASSLEQEYNEQFF
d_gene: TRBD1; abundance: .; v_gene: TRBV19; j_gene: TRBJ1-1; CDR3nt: TGTGCCAGTAGCATACTGACAGGGGTCACTGAAGCTTTCTTT; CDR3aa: CASSILTGVTEAFF
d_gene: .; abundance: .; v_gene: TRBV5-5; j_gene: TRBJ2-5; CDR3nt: TGTGCCAGCAGCCTCTGGGGAGAGACCCAGTACTTC; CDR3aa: CASSLWGETQYF